This TCR beta chain was sequenced in a study of blood T cell repertoires in COVID-19. Study details: Collection of acute and convalescent COVID-19 samples took place in the United States, Italy and Spain.

Germline lookup yields CDR1 KGHSY and CDR2 FQNENV. Trimming stripped 0 bases from V and 6 bases from J, with 11 bases between. The CDR3 contains 14 residues. Generated by immunoSEQ multiplex PCR, the TCRdb table keeps only in-frame clones and is missing some. The data contain some 150,000 clones, roughly 86% of them singletons. This clone was detected a few times. This clonotype originated in a man aged 40-49 years who had recovered from COVID-19. Sequenced input: peripheral blood. The chain uses TRBV16 and TRBJ1-2; maybe TRBD1 (6 bases). CDR3 residues: CASSQSSPGDGYTF. CDR3 in DNA: TGTGCCAGCAGCCAATCGAGTCCAGGGGATGGCTACACCTTC.